One sample yielded the 22 T cell receptor beta chains listed below, sequenced in a study of blood T cell repertoires in COVID-19. Clones were read by immunoSEQ multiplex PCR, and TCRdb kept only the in-frame ones, dropping some. The table includes some 43,000 clones, roughly four fifths detected once. Sequenced input: peripheral blood. The source of these receptors is a man aged 40-50 years with active or convalescent COVID-19.

The genes are TRBV19 and TRBJ2-1, with D possibly TRBD2 on 5 matching bases. V dropped 1 base and J dropped 0 bases, with 10 bases sitting between them. The germline V gene has CDR1 LNHDA and CDR2 SQIVND (reference sequence). This CDR3 region has 16 residues. CDR3 protein: CASSIGRLSSYNEQFF. Here the CDR3 DNA reads TGTGCCAGTAGTATAGGGAGGCTGAGCTCCTACAATGAGCAGTTCTTC.

This chain links TRBV7-9 with TRBJ1-1; D unclear. This CDR3 contains 15 residues. Germline assignment: CDR1 SEHNR and CDR2 FQNEAQ (reference sequence). Trimming shortened V by 6 bases and J by 4 bases, and 18 bases separated the two germline ends. CDR3 protein: CASRRLTIPGTEAFF. DNA of the CDR3: TGTGCCAGCAGGAGACTGACTATCCCCGGCACTGAAGCTTTCTTT.

The chain couples TRBV9 to TRBJ1-6; D unclear. This CDR3 region has 15 residues. Looked up from germline, CDR1 is SGDLS and CDR2 is YYNGEE. The germline V and J ends were trimmed by 0 bases and 8 bases, with 12 bases remaining between them. The DNA for the CDR3 is TGTGCCAGCAGCGTAGTAACGGGCGGGGATTCACCCCTCCACTTT. This codes for CASSVVTGGDSPLHF.

The chain couples TRBV18 to TRBJ2-2; possibly TRBD2 for D (6 bases). The CDR3 has 15 amino acids. The V end lost 3 bases, the J end lost 2 bases, and 10 bases lay between the germline ends. The V gene's germline CDR1 is KGHSH and CDR2 LQKENI. The CDR3 is CASSPTGTNTGELFF. CDR3 nucleotides: TGTGCCAGCTCACCGACCGGGACTAACACCGGGGAGCTGTTTTTT.

The rearrangement links TRBV11-2 to TRBJ2-4; 8 bases align to TRBD1. CDR1 is SGHAT and CDR2 is FQNNGV in the germline V gene. V trimming: 4 bases; J trimming: 1 base; junction bases outside the gene matches: 6. The CDR3 contains 16 residues. The DNA for the CDR3 is TGTGCCAGCAGCTCAGGACAGGGAACTGCCAAAAACATTCAGTACTTC. It encodes CASSSGQGTAKNIQYF.

The chain has TRBV4-2 and TRBJ2-2, with D tentatively TRBD2 (5 bases). This CDR3 is 13 amino acids long. The germline CDR1 and CDR2 sequences are LGHNA and YNFKEQ. Trimming stripped 0 bases from V and 7 bases from J, with 6 bases between. The CDR3 nucleotides are TGTGCCAGCAGCCAAGATCGGGGCGGGGAGCTGTTTTTT. Encoded protein: CASSQDRGGELFF.

The chain combines TRBV11-2 with TRBJ2-5, with D maybe TRBD2 (5 bases). Trimming took 1 base from V and 3 from J, leaving 12 bases between them. The CDR3 loop spans 15 amino acids. Looked up from germline, CDR1 is SGHAT and CDR2 is FQNNGV. This CDR3 is CASSLVLTGKETQYF. The DNA of the CDR3 is TGTGCCAGCAGCTTAGTCCTGACGGGGAAAGAGACCCAGTACTTC.

This rearrangement joins TRBV30 to TRBJ1-2; D unclear. Trimming removed 5 bases at V and 2 bases at J, with 6 bases between. Germline loops: CDR1 GTSNPN, CDR2 SVGIG (reference sequence). This CDR3 spans 11 amino acids. The CDR3 coding sequence is TGTGCCTGGCCAAGCAACTATGGCTACACCTTC. The encoded protein is CAWPSNYGYTF.

This clone was detected only a few times. The J gene is TRBJ2-5, the V gene TRBV7-3; 8 bases are a match to TRBD1. Per germline, CDR1 SGHTA and CDR2 FQGTGA. This CDR3 spans 16 amino acids. The J segment lost 1 base and the V segment lost 5 bases, leaving 9 bases of the junction unmatched. CDR3 residues: CASSPSPRGLQETQYF. In nucleotides, the CDR3 is TGTGCCAGCAGCCCCTCCCCCAGGGGGCTCCAAGAGACCCAGTACTTC.

The chain couples TRBV19 to TRBJ1-1, with 7 bases lining up with TRBD1. Germline CDR1 reads LNHDA; CDR2 reads SQIVND (reference sequence). After removal of 9 bases from V and 2 bases from J, the junction contained 6 bases not matched to a gene. This CDR3 contains 13 residues. The CDR3 bases are TGTGCCAGCTCGGGACAGAGAAACACTGAAGCTTTCTTT. This translates into CASSGQRNTEAFF.

The gene calls are TRBV4-1 and TRBJ2-1; unclear D gene. V lost 2 bases to trimming and J lost 8 bases, with 10 bases between them. CDR1 is MGHRA, CDR2 YSYEKL, per germline. The length of the CDR3 is 13 residues. In nucleotides, the CDR3 is TGCGCCAGCAGCCAAACGGTTGCGGATGAGCAGTTCTTC. The encoded protein is CASSQTVADEQFF.

The V call is TRBV27, the J call TRBJ2-7; a weak D match, TRBD2 (5 bases). Germline CDR1 and CDR2: MNHEY and SMNVEV (reference sequence). V lost 4 bases, J lost 0 bases, and 10 bases lay in between. This CDR3 comprises 14 residues. The CDR3 region has the DNA TGTGCCAGCAGTTACGGACTCTCCTCCTACGAGCAGTACTTC. It yields the protein CASSYGLSSYEQYF.

This clone has a handful of counts. The chain carries TRBV6-1 and TRBJ2-3; 12 nucleotides line up with TRBD2. The V segment lost 2 bases and the J segment 4 bases; nucleotides outside the gene matches: 1. Per germline, CDR1 MNHNS and CDR2 SASEGT. This CDR3 is 15 amino acids long. CDR3 in amino acids: CASSELAGGPDTQYF. CDR3 nucleotide sequence: TGTGCCAGCAGTGAACTAGCGGGGGGGCCAGATACGCAGTATTTT.

This clone occurred a few times. The chain carries TRBV24-1 and TRBJ2-3, with 7 bases fitting TRBD2. Germline V gene sequence: CDR1 KGHDR, CDR2 SFDVKD. The CDR3 is 14 residues long. The ends lost 6 bases at V and 6 bases at J; junction bases unmatched: 8. The CDR3 here is CATSPGRVVDTQYF. CDR3 nucleotides: TGTGCCACCAGTCCAGGGAGGGTGGTTGATACGCAGTATTTT.

This clone has just one count. The chain carries TRBV28 and TRBJ1-1, with 7 bases identical to TRBD1. Trimming at V came to 1 base and at J to 5 bases, leaving 4 bases not matched to a gene. The CDR3 is 14 residues long. The germline CDR1 and CDR2 sequences are MDHEN and SYDVKM. The CDR3 spells CASSLSQGVTEAFF. DNA for the CDR3: TGTGCCAGCAGTTTATCCCAGGGGGTTACTGAAGCTTTCTTT.

The chain links TRBV4-2 to TRBJ1-2; 8 nucleotides align to TRBD1. Germline-derived CDR1 and CDR2 are LGHNA and YNFKEQ. The CDR3 loop spans 17 amino acids. With V trimmed by 4 bases and J by 4 bases, 14 bases remained unmatched. The CDR3 nucleotides are TGTGCCAGCAGCCCCGACTCGGACAGGGTGGGGAGCTATGGCTACACCTTC. This sequence encodes CASSPDSDRVGSYGYTF.

This rearrangement joins TRBV4-2 to TRBJ2-3; 9 nucleotides line up with TRBD1. The CDR3 has 20 residues. The V and J ends lost 5 bases and 2 bases, in that order; junction bases with no gene match: 20. The germline V gene has CDR1 LGHNA and CDR2 YNFKEQ. This chain's CDR3 is CASSDSTGGADGGTTDTQYF. For the CDR3, the DNA is TGTGCCAGCAGCGACTCTACAGGGGGCGCAGACGGGGGGACCACAGATACGCAGTATTTT.

This chain joins TRBV6-5 and TRBJ2-2; TRBD2 matches 7 bases. The CDR3 sequence is 11 residues long. V was pared by 8 bases and J by 11 bases, with 5 bases of the junction left unmatched. CDR1 is MNHEY and CDR2 is SVGAGI in the germline V gene. The DNA for the CDR3 is TGTGCCAGCTGGGGCGGGGGTGAGCTGTTTTTT. Translation gives CASWGGGELFF.

This clone occurred once. The chain couples TRBV19 to TRBJ2-1; 7 bases are a match to TRBD2. Trimming removed 6 bases from V and 8 bases from J; junction bases left unmatched: 10. Germline assignment: CDR1 LNHDA and CDR2 SQIVND (reference sequence). This CDR3 comprises 14 residues. The CDR3 DNA sequence: TGTGCCAGTAGGCCCCGGGGAGGGGTGGATGAGCAGTTCTTC. This codes for CASRPRGGVDEQFF.

The J gene is TRBJ2-1, the V gene TRBV29-1; TRBD1 is a possible D gene (6 bases). This CDR3 spans 10 amino acids. V lost 8 bases and J lost 8, with 10 bases in between. From germline, CDR1 is SQVTM and CDR2 ANQGSEA. CDR3 coding DNA: TGCAGCACAGGGATTGATGAGCAGTTCTTC. It encodes CSTGIDEQFF.

This chain joins TRBV7-9 and TRBJ2-7; the D gene is possibly TRBD2 (5 bases). Per germline, CDR1 SEHNR and CDR2 FQNEAQ (reference sequence). This CDR3 contains 10 residues. Trimming cost V 5 bases and J 6 bases, with 5 bases left between them. CDR3 bases: TGTGCCAGCAGCGGGAGCGAGCAGTACTTC. Its protein product is CASSGSEQYF.

This chain uses TRBV14 with TRBJ1-6; no clear D. The length of the CDR3 is 13 residues. Germline CDR1 and CDR2: SGHDN and FVKESK. V dropped 4 bases and J dropped 12 bases, with 13 bases sitting between them. The CDR3 nucleotides read TGTGCCAGCAGCCCTAGTTCTTGGATACCCCTCCACTTT. It is translated as CASSPSSWIPLHF.